Shown below are 14 T cell receptor beta chains from a single sample sequenced in a study of cytotoxic CD8 clonotypes in ibrutinib-treated CLL. Assay used: immunoSEQ multiplex PCR; TCRdb lists only in-frame clones, some missing. This repertoire shows roughly 250,000 clones, 60% to 75% found once; its top ten account for 15% to 19%. Sequenced material: PBMCs, taken after 24 months of ibrutinib treatment. The receptors come from a human donor with chronic lymphocytic leukemia.

The chain carries TRBV29-1 and TRBJ1-2; D is uncertain. Germline assignment: CDR1 SQVTM and CDR2 ANQGSEA. The CDR3 is made up of 12 amino acids. The germline V and J ends were trimmed by 7 bases and 9 bases, with 18 bases remaining between them. The CDR3 sequence: CSAEDGDRRYTF. CDR3 sequence (DNA): TGCAGCGCGGAGGATGGGGATCGCCGCTACACCTTC.

The chain combines TRBV29-1 with TRBJ2-2; unclear D gene. Trimming pared 6 bases from V and 0 bases from J, leaving 8 bases between. This CDR3 is 13 amino acids long. Germline assignment: CDR1 SQVTM and CDR2 ANQGSEA. The CDR3, as DNA: TGCAGCGTCCTACATCCGAACACCGGGGAGCTGTTTTTT. It translates to CSVLHPNTGELFF.

V and J are TRBV30 and TRBJ1-1; TRBD1 aligns across 7 bases. Germline V lookup: CDR1 GTSNPN, CDR2 SVGIG (reference sequence). This CDR3 contains 16 residues. The ends lost 1 base at V and 0 bases at J; junction bases unmatched: 8. The CDR3 sequence: CAWSGDRSLMNTEAFF. The CDR3 DNA reads as TGTGCCTGGAGTGGGGACAGATCGTTAATGAACACTGAAGCTTTCTTT.

The chain has TRBV5-1 and TRBJ2-3; D gene ambiguous. CDR1 is SGHRS and CDR2 is YFSETQ in the germline V gene. The ends were cut back, 0 bases at V and 6 bases at J, with 11 bases in the middle. CDR3 size: 14 residues. CDR3 protein: CASSLAVSTDTQYF. The CDR3 nucleotides read TGCGCCAGCAGCTTGGCCGTGAGTACGGATACGCAGTATTTT.

The V call is TRBV7-6, the J call TRBJ2-7; D call uncertain. V gave up 1 base and J gave up 2 bases, with 9 bases separating them. CDR1 SGHVS and CDR2 FNYEAQ come from the germline V gene. This CDR3 comprises 14 residues. CDR3 amino acids: CASSLGQKAYEQYF. The CDR3 nucleotides are TGTGCCAGCAGCTTAGGCCAGAAAGCCTACGAGCAGTACTTC.

V gene TRBV16 combines with J gene TRBJ2-7; TRBD1 matches 7 bases. V dropped 0 bases and J dropped 5; count of bases not matched to a gene: 7. Germline assignment: CDR1 KGHSY and CDR2 FQNENV. The CDR3 runs 15 residues. Here the CDR3 DNA reads TGTGCCAGCAGCCAATCCCCCGGGACAGCGGACGAGCAGTACTTC. Its translation: CASSQSPGTADEQYF.

The chain uses TRBV9 and TRBJ2-5, with no clear D. The CDR3 loop spans 16 amino acids. Trimming took 0 bases from V and 5 from J, leaving 17 bases between them. Germline CDR1 SGDLS, CDR2 YYNGEE. The CDR3 DNA reads as TGTGCCAGCAGCGTAGGCCGGAAATCGCCTAGGGAGACCCAGTACTTC. Translated: CASSVGRKSPRETQYF. The whole variable domain, filled in from reference TRBV9 and TRBJ2-5, reads DSGVTQTPKHLITATGQRVTLRCSPRSGDLSVYWYQQSLDQGLQFLIQYYNGEERAKGNILERFSAQQFPDLHSELNLSSLELGDSALYFCASSVGRKSPRETQYFGPGTRLLVL.

This clone was recorded once. The J gene is TRBJ2-1, the V gene TRBV6-4; TRBD1 matches at 7 bases. CDR1 and CDR2 (germline): MRHNA, SNTAGT. The CDR3 runs to 14 residues. The junction had 8 bases not matched to a gene; V was cut back by 4 bases and J by 8 bases. CDR3 sequence (DNA): TGTGCCAGCAGTGCCGGACAGGCTTGGGATGAGCAGTTCTTC. Its translation is CASSAGQAWDEQFF.

The V call is TRBV15, the J call TRBJ2-3, with D maybe TRBD2 (6 bases). V dropped 0 bases and J dropped 1 base, with 17 bases sitting between them. This CDR3 region has 18 residues. Germline CDR1 and CDR2: LNHNV and YYDKDF (reference sequence). The CDR3 is CATSRDSDSRDRTDTQYF. CDR3 in DNA: TGTGCCACCAGCAGAGATTCTGATTCGCGGGACCGCACAGATACGCAGTATTTT.

The chain is built from TRBV6-5 and TRBJ1-2; 9 nucleotides agree with TRBD1. The CDR3 sequence is 13 residues long. The V and J ends lost 11 bases and 0 bases, in that order; junction bases with no gene match: 4. Germline assignment: CDR1 MNHEY and CDR2 SVGAGI. The CDR3 here is CASRDRANYGYTF. DNA for the CDR3: TGTGCCTCCCGGGACAGGGCTAACTATGGCTACACCTTC.

The genes are TRBV2 and TRBJ1-6, with D possibly TRBD1 on 5 matching bases. The V end lost 4 bases, the J end lost 8 bases, and 15 bases lay between the germline ends. Germline CDR1 reads SNHLY; CDR2 reads FYNNEI. The CDR3 covers 15 residues. CDR3 sequence reads: CASSAPGTGDSPLHF. The CDR3 nucleotides are TGTGCCAGCAGTGCCCCAGGGACGGGGGATTCACCCCTCCACTTT. Complete variable domain (other parts from reference TRBV2 and TRBJ1-6): EPEVTQTPSHQVTQMGQEVILRCVPISNHLYFYWYRQILGQKVEFLVSFYNNEISEKSEIFDDQFSVERPDGSNFTLKIRSTKLEDSAMYFCASSAPGTGDSPLHFGNGTRLTVT.

This clone has just one count. This chain joins TRBV5-1 and TRBJ2-7; 9 bases align to TRBD1. The V segment lost 2 bases and the J segment 3 bases; nucleotides outside the gene matches: 6. Germline CDR1 reads SGHRS; CDR2 reads YFSETQ. The CDR3 runs 15 residues. The CDR3 region has the DNA TGCGCCAGCAGCTTTTTCCCGGGACAGGGCTACGAGCAGTACTTC. This codes for CASSFFPGQGYEQYF.

The chain has TRBV18 and TRBJ2-3, with 10 bases fitting TRBD2. The CDR3 loop spans 15 amino acids. From germline, CDR1 is KGHSH and CDR2 LQKENI. V shed 6 bases and J 5 bases; nucleotides not matched to a gene: 8. CDR3 sequence reads: CASSPTRLAGDTQYF. In nucleotides, the CDR3 is TGTGCCAGCTCCCCTACGAGACTAGCGGGAGATACGCAGTATTTT.

This clone was seen only a few times. This rearrangement joins TRBV30 to TRBJ2-1; D unresolved. Germline CDR1 reads GTSNPN; CDR2 reads SVGIG (reference sequence). This CDR3 is 10 amino acids long. Deletions cut 1 base from V and 12 bases from J, with 7 bases between. CDR3 in DNA: TGTGCCTGGAGTGACCGTGGGCAGTTCTTC. This gives the protein CAWSDRGQFF.